This is a list of T cell receptor beta chains from one sample in a study of PD-1 blockade in classical Hodgkin lymphoma. Sequenced by immunoSEQ multiplex PCR; TCRdb stores in-frame clones only, minus some. This sample carries more than 95,000 clones, roughly 87% of them seen once, and the ten largest clones take roughly 20%. The sequencing here drew on peripheral blood mononuclear cells (PBMCs), taken before the fourth cycle of nivolumab. These receptors all come from a human donor with classical Hodgkin lymphoma. CDR3s include the opening cysteine and the closing phenylalanine or tryptophan. Each record gives: clone size, J gene, D gene, V gene, CDR3 protein, CDR3 DNA. D genes are given only for firm matches. Some rows have no size entry. The others give once, few or many, or a class for an expanded clone.

abundance: .
j_gene: TRBJ2-3
d_gene: .
v_gene: TRBV23-1
CDR3aa: CASSQSTAPTQYF
CDR3nt: TGCGCCAGCAGTCAGTCGACAGCTCCCACGCAGTATTTT

abundance: .
j_gene: TRBJ2-1
d_gene: TRBD2
v_gene: TRBV7-2
CDR3aa: CASSYSGTLYNEQFF
CDR3nt: TGTGCCAGCAGCTATAGCGGGACGCTCTACAATGAGCAGTTCTTC

abundance: .
j_gene: TRBJ2-5
d_gene: TRBD2
v_gene: TRBV5-6
CDR3aa: CASSLSGTKQETQYF
CDR3nt: TGTGCCAGCAGCTTGTCCGGGACTAAGCAAGAGACCCAGTACTTC

abundance: .
j_gene: TRBJ2-7
d_gene: .
v_gene: TRBV5-1
CDR3aa: CASSPSVDEQYF
CDR3nt: TGCGCCAGCAGCCCCTCGGTGGATGAGCAGTACTTC

abundance: .
j_gene: TRBJ2-2
d_gene: TRBD2
v_gene: TRBV19
CDR3aa: CASSIGGSTGTGELFF
CDR3nt: TGTGCCAGTAGTATAGGCGGGAGTACTGGCACCGGGGAGCTGTTTTTT

abundance: .
j_gene: TRBJ2-1
d_gene: TRBD2
v_gene: TRBV19
CDR3aa: CASRIAGDSYNEQFF
CDR3nt: TGTGCCAGTAGGATAGCGGGGGACTCCTACAATGAGCAGTTCTTC

abundance: .
j_gene: TRBJ1-3
d_gene: .
v_gene: TRBV4-2
CDR3aa: CASSQDRPVRGSSGNTIYF
CDR3nt: TGTGCCAGCAGCCAAGATCGGCCAGTCAGGGGTTCTTCTGGAAACACCATATATTTT

abundance: once
j_gene: TRBJ1-2
d_gene: .
v_gene: TRBV28
CDR3aa: CASSLIWGNSGGYTF
CDR3nt: TGTGCCAGCAGTTTGATCTGGGGAAATTCTGGCGGCTACACCTTC

abundance: .
j_gene: TRBJ1-1
d_gene: .
v_gene: TRBV30
CDR3aa: CAWSVGAAWGDTEAFF
CDR3nt: TGTGCCTGGAGCGTAGGGGCCGCATGGGGGGACACTGAAGCTTTCTTT

abundance: .
j_gene: TRBJ1-2
d_gene: .
v_gene: TRBV9
CDR3aa: CASSVDTTNYGYTF
CDR3nt: TGTGCCAGCAGCGTCGACACGACTAACTATGGCTACACCTTC

abundance: .
j_gene: TRBJ2-2
d_gene: .
v_gene: TRBV29-1
CDR3aa: CSAGNAGELFF
CDR3nt: TGCAGCGCAGGCAACGCCGGGGAGCTGTTTTTT

abundance: .
j_gene: TRBJ2-5
d_gene: TRBD2
v_gene: TRBV5-6
CDR3aa: CASSQGSGGRGETQYF
CDR3nt: TGTGCCAGCAGCCAGGGGAGCGGGGGAAGGGGAGAGACCCAGTACTTC

abundance: .
j_gene: TRBJ2-7
d_gene: .
v_gene: TRBV27
CDR3aa: CASSLSRAYEQYF
CDR3nt: TGTGCCAGCAGTTTGAGCAGGGCCTACGAGCAGTACTTC

abundance: once
j_gene: TRBJ1-2
d_gene: .
v_gene: TRBV27
CDR3aa: CASSPGTLYGYTF
CDR3nt: TGTGCCAGCAGTCCCGGGACATTATATGGCTACACCTTC

abundance: .
j_gene: TRBJ2-1
d_gene: TRBD2
v_gene: TRBV15
CDR3aa: CATSRVGILAGLTYNEQFF
CDR3nt: TGTGCCACCAGCAGAGTAGGGATCCTAGCGGGCCTTACCTACAATGAGCAGTTCTTC

abundance: .
j_gene: TRBJ1-4
d_gene: .
v_gene: TRBV30
CDR3aa: CAWQTGPNEKLFF
CDR3nt: TGTGCCTGGCAAACAGGTCCGAATGAAAAACTGTTTTTT

abundance: .
j_gene: TRBJ1-2
d_gene: TRBD1
v_gene: TRBV6-1
CDR3aa: CASSISRQGVYGYTF
CDR3nt: TGTGCCAGCAGTATCTCGAGACAGGGGGTTTATGGCTACACCTTC